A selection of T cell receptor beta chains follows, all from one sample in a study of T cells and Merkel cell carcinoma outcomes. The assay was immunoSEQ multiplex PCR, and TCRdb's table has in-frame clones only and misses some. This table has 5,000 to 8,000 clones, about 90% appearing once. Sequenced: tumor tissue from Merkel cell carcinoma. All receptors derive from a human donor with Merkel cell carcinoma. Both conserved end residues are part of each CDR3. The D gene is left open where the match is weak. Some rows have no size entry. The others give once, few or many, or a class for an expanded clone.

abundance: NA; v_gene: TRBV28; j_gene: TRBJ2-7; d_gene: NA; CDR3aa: CASSMQAGSYEQYF; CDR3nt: TGTGCCAGCAGTATGCAGGCCGGCTCCTACGAGCAGTACTTC
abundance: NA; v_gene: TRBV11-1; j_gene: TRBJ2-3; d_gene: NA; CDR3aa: CASSLGTKQYF; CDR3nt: TGTGCCAGCAGCTTAGGAACCAAGCAGTATTTT
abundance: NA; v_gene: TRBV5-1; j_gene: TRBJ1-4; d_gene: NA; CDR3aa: CASSLDYTNEKLFF; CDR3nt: TGCGCCAGCAGCTTGGATTATACTAATGAAAAACTGTTTTTT
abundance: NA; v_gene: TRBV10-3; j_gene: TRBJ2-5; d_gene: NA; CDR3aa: CAIGREETQYF; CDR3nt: TGTGCCATCGGCAGGGAAGAGACCCAGTACTTC
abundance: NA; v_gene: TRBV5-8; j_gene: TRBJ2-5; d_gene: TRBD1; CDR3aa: CASSLGQGQQETQYF; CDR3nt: TGTGCCAGCAGCTTGGGACAGGGTCAACAAGAGACCCAGTACTTC
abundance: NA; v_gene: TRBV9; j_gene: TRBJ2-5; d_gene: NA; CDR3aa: CASSLAPSSGETQYF; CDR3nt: TGTGCCAGCAGCTTAGCCCCTAGTTCGGGCGAGACCCAGTACTTC
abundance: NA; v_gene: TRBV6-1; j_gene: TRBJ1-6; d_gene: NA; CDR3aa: CASSAGPYNSPLHF; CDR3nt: TGTGCCAGCAGTGCGGGACCTTATAATTCACCCCTCCACTTT
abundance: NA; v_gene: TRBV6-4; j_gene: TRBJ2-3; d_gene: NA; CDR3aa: CASSEAGTDTDTQYF; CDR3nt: TGTGCCAGCAGTGAGGCCGGGACCGACACAGATACGCAGTATTTT
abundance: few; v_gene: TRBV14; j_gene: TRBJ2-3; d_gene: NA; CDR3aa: CASSQVGGISTDTQYF; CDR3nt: TGTGCCAGCAGCCAAGTGGGCGGGATTAGCACAGATACGCAGTATTTT
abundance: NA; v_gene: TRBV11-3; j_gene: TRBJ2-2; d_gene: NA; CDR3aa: CASSLDGGELFF; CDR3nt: TGTGCCAGCAGCTTAGATGGCGGGGAGCTGTTTTTT
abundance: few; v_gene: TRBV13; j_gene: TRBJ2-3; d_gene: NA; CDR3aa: CASSQGQGNSDTQYF; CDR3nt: TGTGCCAGCAGCCAGGGGCAGGGTAACTCAGATACGCAGTATTTT
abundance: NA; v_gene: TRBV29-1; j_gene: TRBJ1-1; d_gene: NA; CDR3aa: CSVVRGNTEAFF; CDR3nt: TGCAGCGTTGTACGGGGGAACACTGAAGCTTTCTTT
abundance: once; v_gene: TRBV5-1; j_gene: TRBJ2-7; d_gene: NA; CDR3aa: CASSLDGGSTYEQYF; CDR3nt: TGCGCCAGCAGCTTGGACGGCGGGTCTACCTACGAGCAGTACTTC
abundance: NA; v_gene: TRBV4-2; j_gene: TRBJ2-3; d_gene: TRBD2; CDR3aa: CASSQFAGGPQPQYF; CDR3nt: TGTGCCAGCAGCCAGTTTGCGGGGGGCCCCCAGCCGCAGTATTTT
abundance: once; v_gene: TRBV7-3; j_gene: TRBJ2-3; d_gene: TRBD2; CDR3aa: CASSLTGGASTDTQYF; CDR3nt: TGTGCCAGCAGCTTAACCGGGGGGGCTAGCACAGATACGCAGTATTTT
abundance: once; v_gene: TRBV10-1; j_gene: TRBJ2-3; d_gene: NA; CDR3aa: CASSRTDPSTDTQYF; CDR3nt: TGCGCCAGCAGTCGGACAGACCCTAGCACAGATACGCAGTATTTT
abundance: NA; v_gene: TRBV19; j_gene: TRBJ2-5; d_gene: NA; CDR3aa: CASSIAIQETQYF; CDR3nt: TGTGCCAGTAGTATCGCGATCCAAGAGACCCAGTACTTC
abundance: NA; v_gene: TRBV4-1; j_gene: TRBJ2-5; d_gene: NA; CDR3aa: CASSQEVAGRETQYF; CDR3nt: TGCGCCAGCAGCCAAGAGGTGGCAGGGAGGGAGACCCAGTACTTC
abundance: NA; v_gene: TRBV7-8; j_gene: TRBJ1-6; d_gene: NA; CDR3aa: CASSLDAGAPLHF; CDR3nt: TGTGCCAGCAGCTTAGACGCGGGGGCACCCCTCCACTTT
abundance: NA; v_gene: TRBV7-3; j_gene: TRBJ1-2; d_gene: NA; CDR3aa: CASSLRAGEGYTF; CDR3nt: TGTGCCAGCAGCTTAAGAGCAGGGGAAGGCTACACCTTC
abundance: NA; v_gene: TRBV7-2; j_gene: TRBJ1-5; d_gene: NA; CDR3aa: CASSFSWWSRNQPQHF; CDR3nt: TGTGCCAGCAGCTTTAGCTGGTGGTCCCGCAATCAGCCCCAGCATTTT
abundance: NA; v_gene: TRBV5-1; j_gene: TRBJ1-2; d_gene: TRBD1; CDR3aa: CASSSGQGNNYGYTF; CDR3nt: TGCGCCAGCAGCTCGGGACAGGGCAATAACTATGGCTACACCTTC